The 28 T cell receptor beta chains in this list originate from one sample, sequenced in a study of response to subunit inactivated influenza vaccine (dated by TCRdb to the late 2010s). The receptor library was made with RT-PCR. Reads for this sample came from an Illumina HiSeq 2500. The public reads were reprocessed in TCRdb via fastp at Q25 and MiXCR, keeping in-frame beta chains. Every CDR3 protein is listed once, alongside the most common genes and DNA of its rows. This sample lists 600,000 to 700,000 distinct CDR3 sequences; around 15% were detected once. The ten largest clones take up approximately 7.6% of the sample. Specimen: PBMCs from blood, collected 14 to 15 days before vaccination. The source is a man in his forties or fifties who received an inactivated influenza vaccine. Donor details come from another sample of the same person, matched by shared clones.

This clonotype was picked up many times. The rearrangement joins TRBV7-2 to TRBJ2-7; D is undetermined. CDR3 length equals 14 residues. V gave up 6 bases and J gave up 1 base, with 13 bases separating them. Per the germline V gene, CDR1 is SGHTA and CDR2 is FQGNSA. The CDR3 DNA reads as TGTGCCAGCAGTTTATGGGGATCTTCCTACGAGCAGTACTTC. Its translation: CASSLWGSSYEQYF. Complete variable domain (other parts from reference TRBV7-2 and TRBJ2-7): GAGVSQSPSNKVTEKGKDVELRCDPISGHTALYWYRQSLGQGLEFLIYFQGNSAPDKSGLPSDRFSAERTGGSVSTLTIQRTQQEDSAVYLCASSLWGSSYEQYFGPGTRLTVT.

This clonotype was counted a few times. The CDR3 coding sequence is TGCAGTGCTAGAGATCAGGGGCTCAGCTCCTATAATTCACCCCTCCACTTT. Translating it yields CSARDQGLSSYNSPLHF. The gene calls are TRBV20-1 and TRBJ1-6, with D perhaps matching TRBD1 (6 bases). Germline loops: CDR1 DFQATT, CDR2 SNEGSKA (reference sequence). There are 17 residues in the CDR3. Trimming removed 0 bases from V and 0 bases from J, with 12 bases in between.

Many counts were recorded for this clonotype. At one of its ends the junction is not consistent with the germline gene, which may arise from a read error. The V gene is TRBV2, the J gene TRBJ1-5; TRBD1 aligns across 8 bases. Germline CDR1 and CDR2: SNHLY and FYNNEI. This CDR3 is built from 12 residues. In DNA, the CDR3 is TGTGCCAGCAGTTTCAAACCGGGACAGGAGGATTTT. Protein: CASSFKPGQEDF.

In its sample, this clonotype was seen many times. CDR3: CAISERETQYF. In nucleotides, the CDR3 is TGTGCCATCAGTGAGAGGGAGACCCAGTACTTC. The chain links TRBV10-3 to TRBJ2-5, with D uncertain. V was clipped by 2 bases and J by 5 bases, with 3 bases between them. CDR1 and CDR2 from the germline V gene are ENHRY and SYGVKD. The CDR3 totals 11 residues.

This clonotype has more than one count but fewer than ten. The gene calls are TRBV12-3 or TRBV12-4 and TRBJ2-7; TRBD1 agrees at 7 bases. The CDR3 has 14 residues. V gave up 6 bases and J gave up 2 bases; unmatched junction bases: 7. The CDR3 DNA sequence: TGTGCCAGCAGCTTCTGGGACAGAGCCTACGAGCAGTACTTC. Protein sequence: CASSFWDRAYEQYF.

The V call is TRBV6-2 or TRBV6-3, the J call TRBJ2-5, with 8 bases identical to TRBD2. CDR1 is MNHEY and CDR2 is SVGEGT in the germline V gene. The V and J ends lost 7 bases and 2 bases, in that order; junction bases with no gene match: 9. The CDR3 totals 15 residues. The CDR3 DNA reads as TGTGCCAGCACCGACATAACTAGCGGACAAGAGACCCAGTACTTC. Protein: CASTDITSGQETQYF.

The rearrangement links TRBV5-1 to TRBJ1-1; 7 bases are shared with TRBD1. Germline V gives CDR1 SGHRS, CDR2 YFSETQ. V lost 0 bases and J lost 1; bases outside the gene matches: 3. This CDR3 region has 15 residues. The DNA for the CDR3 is TGCGCCAGCAGCTTGGGAGACAGGGAGAACACTGAAGCTTTCTTT. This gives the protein CASSLGDRENTEAFF.

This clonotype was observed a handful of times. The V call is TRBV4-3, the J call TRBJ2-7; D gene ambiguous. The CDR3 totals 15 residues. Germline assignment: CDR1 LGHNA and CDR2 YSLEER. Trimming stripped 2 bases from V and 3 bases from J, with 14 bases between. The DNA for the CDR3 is TGCGCCAGCAGCCAACAGGTAGGACCGATCTACGAGCAGTACTTC. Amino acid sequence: CASSQQVGPIYEQYF.

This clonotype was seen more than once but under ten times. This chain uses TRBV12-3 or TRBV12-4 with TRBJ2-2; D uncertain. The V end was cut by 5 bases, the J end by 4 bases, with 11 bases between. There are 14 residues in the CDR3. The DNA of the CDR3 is TGTGCCAGCAGTACTCGGAGTGGCACCGGGGAGCTGTTTTTT. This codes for CASSTRSGTGELFF.

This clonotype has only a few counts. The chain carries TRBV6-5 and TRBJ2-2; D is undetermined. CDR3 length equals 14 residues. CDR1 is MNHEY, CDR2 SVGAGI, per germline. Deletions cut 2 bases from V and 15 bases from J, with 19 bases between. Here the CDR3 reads CASSYRVGRKEVFF. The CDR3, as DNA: TGTGCCAGCAGTTACCGTGTCGGACGGAAAGAGGTGTTTTTT.

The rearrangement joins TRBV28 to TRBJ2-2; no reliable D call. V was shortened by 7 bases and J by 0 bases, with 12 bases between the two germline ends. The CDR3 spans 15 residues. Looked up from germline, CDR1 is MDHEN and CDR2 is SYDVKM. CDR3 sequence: CASTRSFTNTGELFF. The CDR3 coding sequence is TGTGCCAGCACCCGCAGCTTTACGAACACCGGGGAGCTGTTTTTT.

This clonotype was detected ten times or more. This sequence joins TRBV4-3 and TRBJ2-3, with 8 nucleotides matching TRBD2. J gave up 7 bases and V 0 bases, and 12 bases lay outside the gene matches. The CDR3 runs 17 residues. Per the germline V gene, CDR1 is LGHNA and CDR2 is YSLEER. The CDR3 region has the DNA TGCGCCAGCAGCCAAGATGAAGCGGCGGGAGGCCTAAATACGCAGTATTTT. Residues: CASSQDEAAGGLNTQYF.

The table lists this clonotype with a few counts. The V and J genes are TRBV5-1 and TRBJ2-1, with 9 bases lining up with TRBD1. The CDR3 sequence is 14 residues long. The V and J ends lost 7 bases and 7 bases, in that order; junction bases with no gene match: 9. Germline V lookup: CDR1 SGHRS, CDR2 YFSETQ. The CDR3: CASGRDRVSNEQFF. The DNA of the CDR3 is TGCGCCAGCGGCCGGGACAGGGTGTCGAATGAGCAGTTCTTC.

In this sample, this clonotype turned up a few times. CDR3 DNA sequence: TGCAGTGCTAGAGATCGGCTGAGACTCAGACTGAGTGGCTACACCTTC. As protein: CSARDRLRLRLSGYTF. The J gene is TRBJ1-2, the V gene TRBV20-1; D not resolved. Germline loops: CDR1 DFQATT, CDR2 SNEGSKA (reference sequence). V was pared by 0 bases and J by 7 bases, with 21 bases between. This CDR3 region has 16 residues.

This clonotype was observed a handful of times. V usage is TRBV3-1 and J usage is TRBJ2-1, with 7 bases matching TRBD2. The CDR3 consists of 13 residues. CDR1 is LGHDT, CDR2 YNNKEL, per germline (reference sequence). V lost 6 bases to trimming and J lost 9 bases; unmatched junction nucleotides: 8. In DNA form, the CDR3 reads TGTGCCAGCAGAACTGGGACTAACGGTGAGCAGTTCTTC. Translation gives CASRTGTNGEQFF.

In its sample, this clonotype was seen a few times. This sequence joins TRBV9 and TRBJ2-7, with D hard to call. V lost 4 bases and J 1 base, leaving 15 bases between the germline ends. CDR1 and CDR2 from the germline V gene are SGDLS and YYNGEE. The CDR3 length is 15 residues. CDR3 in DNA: TGTGCCAGCAGCCCCTGGCAGGACGGGTCCTACGAGCAGTACTTC. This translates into CASSPWQDGSYEQYF.

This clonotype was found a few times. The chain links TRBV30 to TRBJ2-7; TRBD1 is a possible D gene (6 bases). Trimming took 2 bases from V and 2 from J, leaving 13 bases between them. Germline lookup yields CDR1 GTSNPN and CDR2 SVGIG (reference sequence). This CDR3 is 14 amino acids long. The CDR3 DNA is TGTGCCTGGAGTTCTGCAGGGGCTCCCTACGAGCAGTACTTC. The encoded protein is CAWSSAGAPYEQYF.

The CDR3 reads CASSESDLNTEAFF. In nucleotides, the CDR3 is TGTGCCAGCAGTGAGTCGGATCTTAACACTGAAGCTTTCTTT. V is TRBV6-4 and J is TRBJ1-1; no reliable D call. Trimming cost V 3 bases and J 2 bases, with 10 bases left between them. This CDR3 has 14 amino acids. CDR1 MRHNA and CDR2 SNTAGT come from the germline V gene.

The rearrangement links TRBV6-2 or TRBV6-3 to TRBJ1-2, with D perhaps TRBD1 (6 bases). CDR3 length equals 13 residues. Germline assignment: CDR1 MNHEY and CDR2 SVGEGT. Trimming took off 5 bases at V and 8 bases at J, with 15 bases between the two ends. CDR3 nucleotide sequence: TGTGCCAGCAGTCCAGGGGAATCGGCAGGCTACACCTTC. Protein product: CASSPGESAGYTF.

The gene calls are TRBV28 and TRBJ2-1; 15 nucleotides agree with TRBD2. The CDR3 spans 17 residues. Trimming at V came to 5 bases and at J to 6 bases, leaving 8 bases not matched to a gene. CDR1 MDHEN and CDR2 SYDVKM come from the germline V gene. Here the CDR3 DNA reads TGTGCCAGCAGTCTCCCCCAGGGACTAGCGGGGGGCAATGAGCAGTTCTTC. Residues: CASSLPQGLAGGNEQFF.

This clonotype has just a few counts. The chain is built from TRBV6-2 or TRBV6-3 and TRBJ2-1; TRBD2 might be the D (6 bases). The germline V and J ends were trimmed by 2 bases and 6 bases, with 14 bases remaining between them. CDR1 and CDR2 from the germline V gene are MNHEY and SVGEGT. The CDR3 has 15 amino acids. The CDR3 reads CASSYPRRGLNEQFF. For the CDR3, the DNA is TGTGCCAGCAGTTACCCCCGGCGGGGACTCAATGAGCAGTTCTTC.

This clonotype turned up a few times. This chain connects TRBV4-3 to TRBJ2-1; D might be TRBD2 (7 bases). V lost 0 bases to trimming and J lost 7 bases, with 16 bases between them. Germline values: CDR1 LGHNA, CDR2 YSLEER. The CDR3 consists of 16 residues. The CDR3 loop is CASSQDWGGAQNEQFF. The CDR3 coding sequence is TGCGCCAGCAGCCAAGATTGGGGGGGGGCGCAGAATGAGCAGTTCTTC.

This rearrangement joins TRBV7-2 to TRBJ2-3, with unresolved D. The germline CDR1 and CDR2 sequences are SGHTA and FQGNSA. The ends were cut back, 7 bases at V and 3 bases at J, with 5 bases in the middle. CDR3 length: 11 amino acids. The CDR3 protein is CASIDTDTQYF. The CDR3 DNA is TGTGCCAGCATCGATACAGATACGCAGTATTTT.

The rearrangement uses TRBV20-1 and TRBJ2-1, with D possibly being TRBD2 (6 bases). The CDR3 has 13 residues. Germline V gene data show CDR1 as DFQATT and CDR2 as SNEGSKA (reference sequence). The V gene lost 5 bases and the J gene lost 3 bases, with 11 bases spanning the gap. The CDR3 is CSAGSGYYNEQFF. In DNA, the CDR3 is TGCAGTGCTGGTAGCGGATACTACAATGAGCAGTTCTTC.

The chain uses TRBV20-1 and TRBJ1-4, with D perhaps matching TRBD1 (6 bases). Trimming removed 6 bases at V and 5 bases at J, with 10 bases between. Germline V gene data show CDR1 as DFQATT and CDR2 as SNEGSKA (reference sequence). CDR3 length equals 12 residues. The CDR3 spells CSADSGNEKLFF. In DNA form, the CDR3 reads TGCAGTGCGGACAGCGGCAATGAAAAACTGTTTTTT.

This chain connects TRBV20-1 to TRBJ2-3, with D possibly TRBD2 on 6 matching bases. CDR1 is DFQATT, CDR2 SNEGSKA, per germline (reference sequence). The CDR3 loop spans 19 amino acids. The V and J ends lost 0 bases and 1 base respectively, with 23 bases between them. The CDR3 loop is CSARDWRPASVAGTDTQYF. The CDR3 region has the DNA TGCAGTGCTAGAGATTGGCGTCCCGCTAGCGTCGCTGGCACAGATACGCAGTATTTT.

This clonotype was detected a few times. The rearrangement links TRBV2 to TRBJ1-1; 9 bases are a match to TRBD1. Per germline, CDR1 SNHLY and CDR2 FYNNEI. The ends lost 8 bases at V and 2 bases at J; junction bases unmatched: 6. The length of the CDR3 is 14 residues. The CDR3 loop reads CASPRGQGNTEAFF. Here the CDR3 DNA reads TGTGCCAGCCCTCGGGGACAGGGCAACACTGAAGCTTTCTTT.

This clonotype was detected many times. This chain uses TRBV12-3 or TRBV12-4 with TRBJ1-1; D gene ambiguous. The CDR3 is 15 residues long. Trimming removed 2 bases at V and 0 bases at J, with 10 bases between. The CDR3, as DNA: TGTGCCAGCAGTTTACGTGGGGATATGAACACTGAAGCTTTCTTT. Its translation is CASSLRGDMNTEAFF.